The following is a TCR beta chain sequence with its context. The antigen remains undetermined. Documented time point: peripheral blood 6 weeks after treatment start. Each PCR had synthetic TCR analog templates added to it as a spike-in. Here immunoSEQ multiplex PCR was the method, and the copy in TCRdb shows in-frame clones only, minus some. The sample has tens of thousands of clones, around 90% seen once. The sample belongs to a study of PD-L1 blockade in urothelial cancer. About the research overall: Prior chemotherapy regimens per patient numbered 0 to 3. Blood underwent analysis 3 weeks (second dose) and 6 weeks after treatment began. Study-level points and caveats: Lower than median blood TCR clonality before treatment predicted better survival.

The V segment lost 2 bases and the J segment 3 bases; nucleotides outside the gene matches: 6. The germline V gene has CDR1 MNHEY and CDR2 SMNVEV (reference sequence). The CDR3 has 16 amino acids. The rearrangement uses TRBV27 and TRBJ2-7, with 11 positions matching TRBD1. The source of this sequence is a woman of 80 years or more with urothelial cancer. The sample consisted of PBMCs, taken around atezolizumab (anti-PD-L1) treatment. The chain's CDR3 is CASSLNPGTGGYEQYF. In DNA form, the CDR3 reads TGTGCCAGCAGTTTAAACCCCGGGACAGGGGGCTACGAGCAGTACTTC.